The 25 T cell receptor beta chains listed next were all sequenced from one sample in a study of T cell responses to AZD1222 COVID-19 vaccine. Measured with immunoSEQ multiplex PCR; TCRdb has only the in-frame clones, and not every one. This table holds approximately 140,000 clones, under 90% found once. Sequenced material: peripheral blood, taken 28 days after the second AZD1222 dose. The receptors stem from an adult who received the AZD1222 COVID-19 vaccine.

This chain connects TRBV10-1 to TRBJ1-2; D unclear. Trimming removed 7 bases at V and 6 bases at J, with 24 bases between. Germline CDR1 WNHNN, CDR2 SYGVQD (reference sequence). The CDR3 contains 16 residues. This CDR3 reads CASTPMSNGTWDGYTF. CDR3 nucleotides: TGCGCCAGCACCCCCATGAGTAATGGTACGTGGGATGGCTACACCTTC.

The table lists this clone with a count of one. This chain uses TRBV3-1 (or the pseudogene TRBV3-2) with TRBJ1-3, with D perhaps TRBD1 (5 bases). The V gene's germline CDR1 is LGHDT and CDR2 YNNKEL (reference sequence). This CDR3 contains 13 residues. Trimming took off 0 bases at V and 11 bases at J, with 11 bases between the two ends. CDR3 in amino acids: CASSQDRQTAIYF. The CDR3, as DNA: TGTGCCAGCAGCCAAGATCGACAGACCGCCATATATTTT.

This clone has just a few counts. This chain links TRBV19 with TRBJ1-2; the D gene is possibly TRBD1 (5 bases). Germline V gene sequence: CDR1 LNHDA, CDR2 SQIVND (reference sequence). The V gene lost 1 base and the J gene lost 2 bases, with 5 bases spanning the gap. The CDR3 runs 13 residues. CDR3 bases: TGTGCCAGTAGTATAGGGGGGAACTATGGCTACACCTTC. This encodes CASSIGGNYGYTF.

V usage is TRBV9 and J usage is TRBJ1-1, with 7 bases that match TRBD1. Germline lookup yields CDR1 SGDLS and CDR2 YYNGEE. Trimming cost V 4 bases and J 4 bases; bases outside gene matches: 16. This CDR3 comprises 17 residues. The CDR3 reads CASSPPGVGGVGTEAFF. DNA for the CDR3: TGTGCCAGCAGCCCCCCAGGGGTAGGGGGCGTCGGCACTGAAGCTTTCTTT. The entire variable domain, with the rest obtained from reference TRBV9 and TRBJ1-1, is as follows: DSGVTQTPKHLITATGQRVTLRCSPRSGDLSVYWYQQSLDQGLQFLIQYYNGEERAKGNILERFSAQQFPDLHSELNLSSLELGDSALYFCASSPPGVGGVGTEAFFGQGTRLTVV.

This chain connects TRBV28 to TRBJ1-1, with D unclear. V was shortened by 5 bases and J by 11 bases, with 15 bases between the two germline ends. This CDR3 is built from 12 residues. The germline V gene encodes CDR1 MDHEN and CDR2 SYDVKM. The CDR3 loop reads CASSRPLSEAFF. The CDR3 region has the DNA TGTGCCAGCAGTCGCCCTCTTAGTGAGGCTTTCTTT.

The chain combines TRBV4-2 with TRBJ2-1; D may be TRBD2 (5 bases). Between the trimmed V and J ends, which lost 0 bases and 9 bases, there was a span of 15 bases. This CDR3 comprises 15 residues. CDR1 is LGHNA and CDR2 is YNFKEQ in the germline V gene. In DNA, the CDR3 is TGTGCCAGCAGCCAAGATTCGAGCGGACTGGGTGAGCAGTTCTTC. Translating it yields CASSQDSSGLGEQFF.

This clone came up once. J is TRBJ2-1 and V is TRBV19; TRBD2 is a possible D gene (7 bases). V lost 7 bases to trimming and J lost 8 bases, with 18 bases between them. Germline values: CDR1 LNHDA, CDR2 SQIVND (reference sequence). The CDR3 sequence is 14 residues long. The CDR3 here is CASMGWGGGYEQFF. The CDR3 region has the DNA TGTGCCAGTATGGGGTGGGGCGGGGGCTATGAGCAGTTCTTC.

This clone occurred once. This chain joins TRBV19 and TRBJ1-1; maybe TRBD1 (6 bases). CDR1 LNHDA and CDR2 SQIVND come from the germline V gene (reference sequence). The V and J ends lost 3 bases and 9 bases respectively, with 11 bases between them. The CDR3 is made up of 12 amino acids. This chain's CDR3 is CASSIDGGQAFF. The CDR3 coding sequence is TGTGCCAGTAGTATCGACGGGGGCCAAGCTTTCTTT.

On this clone itself: Other DNA sequences in this sample translate to the same CDR3. This rearrangement joins TRBV19 to TRBJ2-7; 11 bases are a match to TRBD2. V lost 2 bases and J lost 4; bases outside the gene matches: 1. The CDR3 has 14 amino acids. Germline CDR1 and CDR2: LNHDA and SQIVND (reference sequence). The CDR3 DNA is TGTGCCAGTAGTATATCTAGCGGGAGGTACGAGCAGTACTTC. As protein: CASSISSGRYEQYF.

This rearrangement joins TRBV11-2 to TRBJ2-4; D gene uncertain. This CDR3 region has 17 residues. Germline V gives CDR1 SGHAT, CDR2 FQNNGV. V was pared by 1 base and J by 1 base, with 14 bases between. CDR3 region: CASSLVAAAGAKNIQYF. The CDR3 bases are TGTGCCAGCAGCTTAGTCGCCGCTGCCGGGGCCAAAAACATTCAGTACTTC.

The chain recombines TRBV9 with TRBJ2-1, with 11 positions matching TRBD2. Trimming removed 2 bases from V and 5 bases from J; junction bases left unmatched: 3. This CDR3 spans 15 amino acids. Germline CDR1 SGDLS, CDR2 YYNGEE. The CDR3 protein is CASSVLTSGNNEQFF. The CDR3 nucleotides read TGTGCCAGCAGCGTCCTGACTAGCGGGAACAATGAGCAGTTCTTC.

The CDR3 nucleotides are TGTGCCATCAGTGATCACGGACAGGGGCCGAATCAGCCCCAGCATTTT. Its protein product is CAISDHGQGPNQPQHF. This chain uses TRBV10-3 with TRBJ1-5, with 9 bases matching TRBD1. V lost 3 bases to trimming and J lost 4 bases; unmatched junction nucleotides: 7. The V gene's germline CDR1 is ENHRY and CDR2 SYGVKD. CDR3 length: 16 amino acids.

The chain couples TRBV19 to TRBJ1-6, with TRBD1 identical over 7 bases. The CDR3 totals 18 residues. V was pared by 5 bases and J by 8 bases, with 18 bases of the junction left unmatched. The germline V gene has CDR1 LNHDA and CDR2 SQIVND (reference sequence). CDR3 in amino acids: CASSPTLQGSANYSPLHF. In DNA form, the CDR3 reads TGTGCCAGTAGTCCAACATTACAGGGGTCCGCCAATTATTCACCCCTCCACTTT. Supplemented by reference TRBV19 and TRBJ1-6, the full variable domain reads DGGITQSPKYLFRKEGQNVTLSCEQNLNHDAMYWYRQDPGQGLRLIYYSQIVNDFQKGDIAEGYSVSREKKESFPLTVTSAQKNPTAFYLCASSPTLQGSANYSPLHFGNGTRLTVT.

CDR3 nucleotide sequence: TGTGCCAGCAGCTTGGAAACAGGCCAGCTGAACTATGGCTACACCTTC. It yields the protein CASSLETGQLNYGYTF. The V and J genes are TRBV5-5 and TRBJ1-2, with TRBD1 as a possible D gene (5 bases). The V gene lost 0 bases and the J gene lost 2 bases, with 14 bases spanning the gap. This CDR3 region has 16 residues. The germline gives CDR1 SGHKS, CDR2 YYEKEE (reference sequence).

This rearrangement joins TRBV6-2 or TRBV6-3 to TRBJ2-2; 8 bases are shared with TRBD1. The CDR3 totals 15 residues. Unmatched junction bases numbered 7, after V lost 5 bases and J lost 5 bases. From germline, CDR1 is MNHEY and CDR2 SVGEGT. CDR3 in DNA: TGTGCCAGCAGTAACGACAGGGGCCTAACCGGGGAGCTGTTTTTT. The encoded protein is CASSNDRGLTGELFF.

V is TRBV9 and J is TRBJ2-1; 11 nucleotides match TRBD2. V lost 0 bases and J lost 7; bases outside the gene matches: 6. CDR1 is SGDLS, CDR2 YYNGEE, per germline. This CDR3 spans 16 amino acids. The CDR3 spells CASSVALAGGRNEQFF. CDR3 DNA: TGTGCCAGCAGCGTAGCGCTAGCGGGAGGTAGGAATGAGCAGTTCTTC.

The chain has TRBV7-8 and TRBJ2-1; 7 bases map to TRBD2. Germline assignment: CDR1 SGHVS and CDR2 FQNEAQ. The CDR3 length is 14 residues. With 3 bases clipped from V and 5 bases from J, the junction kept 4 bases outside the gene matches. The DNA for the CDR3 is TGTGCCAGCAGCTTGAGCGGGGAAAACAATGAGCAGTTCTTC. Translating it yields CASSLSGENNEQFF.

This clone has just one count. The chain combines TRBV6-5 with TRBJ1-6; 7 positions agree with TRBD1. The CDR3 loop spans 14 amino acids. Germline assignment: CDR1 MNHEY and CDR2 SVGAGI. V dropped 7 bases and J dropped 7; count of bases not matched to a gene: 7. CDR3 DNA sequence: TGTGCCAGCAACCGGCAGGGGGGAAATTCACCCCTCCACTTT. It codes for CASNRQGGNSPLHF.

The chain couples TRBV7-3 to TRBJ2-5, with 9 nucleotides matching TRBD1. The CDR3 totals 13 residues. Unmatched junction bases numbered 0, after V lost 3 bases and J lost 4 bases. The germline V gene has CDR1 SGHTA and CDR2 FQGTGA. CDR3 sequence: CASSLDRGETQYF. DNA of the CDR3: TGTGCCAGCAGCTTGGACAGGGGAGAGACCCAGTACTTC.

This chain uses TRBV30 with TRBJ2-5, with 7 positions matching TRBD2. V dropped 0 bases and J dropped 7; count of bases not matched to a gene: 8. This CDR3 has 14 residues. CDR1 is GTSNPN and CDR2 is SVGIG in the germline V gene (reference sequence). This chain's CDR3 is CAWSVGSGEGTQYF. The CDR3 bases are TGTGCCTGGAGTGTTGGAAGTGGGGAGGGGACCCAGTACTTC.

A word on this clone: Within the sample, other DNA sequences also encode this same CDR3. The V gene is TRBV27, the J gene TRBJ1-1; D gene unclear. CDR1 and CDR2 from the germline V gene are MNHEY and SMNVEV (reference sequence). V was clipped by 3 bases and J by 1 base, with 6 bases between them. The CDR3 is 13 amino acids. CDR3 sequence (DNA): TGTGCCAGCAGTTTGAGAGAGAACACTGAAGCTTTCTTT. It yields the protein CASSLRENTEAFF.

Here the CDR3 reads CSAVLGGGNTIYF. The CDR3 DNA reads as TGCAGCGCCGTACTCGGTGGCGGAAACACCATATATTTT. The chain carries TRBV29-1 and TRBJ1-3; the D is unclear. The V gene's germline CDR1 is SQVTM and CDR2 ANQGSEA. The CDR3 is 13 amino acids. V shed 7 bases and J shed 4 bases, with 14 bases lying between them. The whole variable domain, remainder taken from reference TRBV29-1 and TRBJ1-3, is SAVISQKPSRDICQRGTSLTIQCQVDSQVTMMFWYRQQPGQSLTLIATANQGSEATYESGFVIDKFPISRPNLTFSTLTVSNMSPEDSSIYLCSAVLGGGNTIYFGEGSWLTVV.

The chain links TRBV9 to TRBJ2-5; TRBD2 aligns across 12 bases. The germline V gene has CDR1 SGDLS and CDR2 YYNGEE. The junction had 5 bases not matched to a gene; V was cut back by 0 bases and J by 5 bases. This CDR3 comprises 16 residues. The CDR3 spells CASSVELAGGRETQYF. The CDR3 DNA reads as TGTGCCAGCAGCGTAGAGCTAGCGGGGGGGCGTGAGACCCAGTACTTC. The variable domain in full, with the rest retrieved from reference TRBV9 and TRBJ2-5, is DSGVTQTPKHLITATGQRVTLRCSPRSGDLSVYWYQQSLDQGLQFLIQYYNGEERAKGNILERFSAQQFPDLHSELNLSSLELGDSALYFCASSVELAGGRETQYFGPGTRLLVL.

This chain joins TRBV27 and TRBJ1-1; TRBD1 is a possible D gene (5 bases). CDR3 length equals 14 residues. Trimming stripped 6 bases from V and 3 bases from J, with 14 bases between. Germline assignment: CDR1 MNHEY and CDR2 SMNVEV (reference sequence). CDR3 bases: TGTGCCAGCAGCCTAACGGGGGGTGACACTGAAGCTTTCTTT. Residues: CASSLTGGDTEAFF.

This chain connects TRBV5-6 to TRBJ1-2; D ambiguous. The CDR3 consists of 13 residues. Trimming left V 1 base short and J 8 bases short, with 12 bases between. Germline values: CDR1 SGHDT, CDR2 YYEEEE. As DNA, the CDR3 is TGTGCCAGCAGCTTGACAGCTCTGCGGGGCTACACCTTC. Translation: CASSLTALRGYTF.